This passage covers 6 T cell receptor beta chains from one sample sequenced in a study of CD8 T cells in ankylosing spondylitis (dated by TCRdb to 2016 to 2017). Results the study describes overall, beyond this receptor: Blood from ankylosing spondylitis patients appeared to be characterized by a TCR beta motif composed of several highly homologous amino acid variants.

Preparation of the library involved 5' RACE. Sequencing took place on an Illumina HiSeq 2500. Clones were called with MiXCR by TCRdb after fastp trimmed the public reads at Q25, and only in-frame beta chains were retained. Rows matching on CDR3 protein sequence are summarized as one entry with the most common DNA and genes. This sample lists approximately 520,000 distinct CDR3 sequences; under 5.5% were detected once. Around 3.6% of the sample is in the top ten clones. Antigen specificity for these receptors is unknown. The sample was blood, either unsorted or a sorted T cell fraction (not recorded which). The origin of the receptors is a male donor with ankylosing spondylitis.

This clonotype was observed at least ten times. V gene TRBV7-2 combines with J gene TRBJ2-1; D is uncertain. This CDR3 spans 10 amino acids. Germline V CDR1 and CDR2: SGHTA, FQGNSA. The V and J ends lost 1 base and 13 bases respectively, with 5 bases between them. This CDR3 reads CASSLGVQFF. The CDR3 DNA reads TGTGCCAGCAGCTTAGGGGTACAGTTCTTC. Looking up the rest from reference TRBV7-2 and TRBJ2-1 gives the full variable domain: GAGVSQSPSNKVTEKGKDVELRCDPISGHTALYWYRQSLGQGLEFLIYFQGNSAPDKSGLPSDRFSAERTGGSVSTLTIQRTQQEDSAVYLCASSLGVQFFGPGTRLTVL.

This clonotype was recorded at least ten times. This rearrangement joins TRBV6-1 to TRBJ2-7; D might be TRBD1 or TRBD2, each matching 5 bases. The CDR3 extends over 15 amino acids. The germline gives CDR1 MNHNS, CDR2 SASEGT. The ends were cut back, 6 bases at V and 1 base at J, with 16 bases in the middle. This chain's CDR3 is CASSPPGPRSYEQYF. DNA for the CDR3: TGTGCCAGCAGCCCCCCGGGACCCAGGTCCTACGAGCAGTACTTC.

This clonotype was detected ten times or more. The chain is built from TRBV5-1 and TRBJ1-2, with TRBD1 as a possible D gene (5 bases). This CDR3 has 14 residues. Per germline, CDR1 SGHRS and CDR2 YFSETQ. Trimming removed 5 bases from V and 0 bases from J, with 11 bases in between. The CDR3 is CASSERGANYGYTF. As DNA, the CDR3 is TGCGCCAGCAGTGAAAGGGGAGCTAACTATGGCTACACCTTC.

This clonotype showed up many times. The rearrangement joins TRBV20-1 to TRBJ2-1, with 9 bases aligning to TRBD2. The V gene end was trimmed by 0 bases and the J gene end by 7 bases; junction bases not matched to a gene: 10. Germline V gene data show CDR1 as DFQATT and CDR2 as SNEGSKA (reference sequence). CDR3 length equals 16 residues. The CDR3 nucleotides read TGCAGTGCTAGAGATTGGACTAGCGCGGGAGGTAATGAGCAGTTCTTC. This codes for CSARDWTSAGGNEQFF.

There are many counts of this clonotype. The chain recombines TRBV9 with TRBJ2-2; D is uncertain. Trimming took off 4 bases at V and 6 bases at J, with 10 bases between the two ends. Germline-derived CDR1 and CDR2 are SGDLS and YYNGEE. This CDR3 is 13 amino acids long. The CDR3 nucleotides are TGTGCCAGCAGCCCTTGGCCTTCCGGGGAGCTGTTTTTT. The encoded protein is CASSPWPSGELFF.

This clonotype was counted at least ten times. For the CDR3, the DNA is TGCAGCGTCTGGACAGGGGTAGGCAATCAGCCCCAGCATTTT. Translation: CSVWTGVGNQPQHF. The V and J genes are TRBV29-1 and TRBJ1-5, with 9 positions matching TRBD1. The germline V gene encodes CDR1 SQVTM and CDR2 ANQGSEA. V gave up 6 bases and J gave up 2 bases; unmatched junction bases: 5. This CDR3 region has 14 residues.